The 10 T cell receptor beta chains listed next were all sequenced from one sample in a study of cytomegalovirus exposure and HLA in healthy donors. PCR was performed using 60 Vbeta and 13 Jbeta primers. Profiling relied on immunoSEQ multiplex PCR, and the TCRdb table lists in-frame clones only, not all of them. Of some 150,000 clones in the sample, about 80% were seen once. Sequenced sample: PBMCs. The source of these receptors is a woman aged 30 to 39 in good health and CMV-seropositive.

The chain recombines TRBV18 with TRBJ1-4, with D possibly TRBD1 on 5 matching bases. The CDR3 spans 14 residues. The V end was cut by 10 bases, the J end by 8 bases, with 20 bases between. Germline CDR1 is KGHSH and CDR2 is LQKENI. The CDR3, as DNA: TGTGCCACCACATTCCAGGGTAAAAGCGAAAAACTGTTTTTT. Residues: CATTFQGKSEKLFF.

This clone has a single count. This sequence joins TRBV7-9 and TRBJ2-5; a weak D match, TRBD2 (5 bases). The V and J ends lost 3 bases and 1 base respectively, with 9 bases between them. Germline V gene sequence: CDR1 SEHNR, CDR2 FQNEAQ (reference sequence). The CDR3 sequence is 14 residues long. The CDR3 bases are TGTGCCAGCAGCTTTTGGACTCTCCAAGAGACCCAGTACTTC. Residues: CASSFWTLQETQYF.

This chain links TRBV7-2 with TRBJ1-3, with D possibly matching TRBD1 (6 bases). The V gene's germline CDR1 is SGHTA and CDR2 FQGNSA. V lost 4 bases and J lost 2, with 12 bases in between. This CDR3 region has 15 residues. The CDR3 nucleotides read TGTGCCAGCAGCTCTTCTACAGGGACTGGAAACACCATATATTTT. This sequence encodes CASSSSTGTGNTIYF.

This clone was seen a few times. The chain recombines TRBV2 with TRBJ2-3; D is perhaps TRBD1 (6 bases). Germline CDR1 reads SNHLY; CDR2 reads FYNNEI. Trimming cost V 11 bases and J 5 bases, with 14 bases left between them. This CDR3 comprises 12 residues. The CDR3 bases are TGTGCCTTCAAGGGGGTTATAGATACGCAGTATTTT. Translating it yields CAFKGVIDTQYF.

The chain joins TRBV10-3 to TRBJ1-6; 10 bases map to TRBD1. Germline CDR1 and CDR2: ENHRY and SYGVKD. Trimming removed 2 bases from V and 10 bases from J; junction bases left unmatched: 2. The CDR3 loop spans 14 amino acids. The CDR3 DNA is TGTGCCATCAGTGAGGGGACAGGGGACTCACCCCTCCACTTT. Translation gives CAISEGTGDSPLHF.

The V and J genes are TRBV11-2 and TRBJ1-1, with no clear D. The CDR3 is 13 amino acids. V shed 8 bases and J shed 3 bases, with 13 bases lying between them. Germline lookup yields CDR1 SGHAT and CDR2 FQNNGV. CDR3 amino acids: CASGPNKYTEAFF. CDR3 nucleotides: TGTGCCAGCGGGCCCAACAAGTACACTGAAGCTTTCTTT.

This chain links TRBV6-1 with TRBJ2-2, with 15 bases matching TRBD2. CDR3 length: 17 amino acids. With V trimmed by 3 bases and J by 6 bases, 5 bases remained unmatched. Per the germline V gene, CDR1 is MNHNS and CDR2 is SASEGT. The CDR3 sequence is CASSETGLAGGAGELFF. CDR3 DNA: TGTGCCAGCAGTGAGACGGGACTAGCGGGGGGTGCCGGGGAGCTGTTTTTT.

This chain joins TRBV9 and TRBJ1-2; no clear D. The CDR3 is made up of 15 amino acids. The germline V and J ends were trimmed by 0 bases and 0 bases, with 9 bases remaining between them. Germline lookup yields CDR1 SGDLS and CDR2 YYNGEE. In DNA, the CDR3 is TGTGCCAGCAGCGTAGATCTGAGGACTAACTATGGCTACACCTTC. Protein product: CASSVDLRTNYGYTF.

The genes are TRBV2 and TRBJ2-5, with no clear D. The CDR3 has 13 residues. V shed 2 bases and J shed 2 bases, with 6 bases lying between them. Per the germline V gene, CDR1 is SNHLY and CDR2 is FYNNEI. The CDR3 sequence is CASSENRQETQYF. CDR3 coding DNA: TGTGCCAGCAGTGAAAACAGACAAGAGACCCAGTACTTC.

The chain employs TRBV5-8 and TRBJ2-3, with TRBD2 as a possible D gene (6 bases). The CDR3 has 16 residues. V lost 4 bases and J lost 6, with 21 bases in between. Germline CDR1 SGHTS, CDR2 YDEGEE. The CDR3, as DNA: TGTGCCAGCAGCGGGGGGAATGGTTTTAGCGACGATACGCAGTATTTT. Translated, it gives CASSGGNGFSDDTQYF.